The 26 T cell receptor beta chains listed next were all sequenced from one sample in a study of cytomegalovirus exposure and HLA in healthy donors (dated by TCRdb to 2016 to 2017). The method was the immunoSEQ multiplex PCR assay. For the multiplex PCR, a mixture combining 60 forward primers for TCR Vbeta segments and 13 reverse primers for TCR Jbeta segments was used. Imported from immuneACCESS, the table was reduced by TCRdb to in-frame sequences with V and J called. These copies leave out some clones; in studies compared against another copy, an unresolved V gene accounts for under half, and the cause of the remainder is not known. In all, the sample holds 95,000 to 120,000 clones, and around 82% of those were seen once. The leading ten clones occupy approximately 5% of the sample. The source material was PBMCs. These receptors all stem from a woman in her twenties or thirties in good health and CMV-seropositive.

This clone showed up just a few times. The chain couples TRBV6-1 to TRBJ2-4, with D possibly matching TRBD1 (6 bases). Trimming took 5 bases from V and 12 from J, leaving 11 bases between them. Germline lookup yields CDR1 MNHNS and CDR2 SASEGT. The CDR3 loop spans 11 amino acids. The CDR3 reads CASSPQGTQYF. In DNA, the CDR3 is TGTGCCAGCAGTCCTCAGGGGACTCAGTACTTC.

DNA of the CDR3: TGTGCCAGCTCTGAGGGTTTAGGAGGCTACACCTTC. Residues: CASSEGLGGYTF. The V and J genes are TRBV18 and TRBJ1-2; no clear D. Deletions cut 6 bases from V and 8 bases from J, with 13 bases between. Germline loops: CDR1 KGHSH, CDR2 LQKENI. The CDR3 has 12 amino acids.

This clone was found a few times. The rearrangement uses TRBV11-2 and TRBJ2-7; no clear D gene. V shed 6 bases and J shed 2 bases, with 11 bases lying between them. The CDR3 consists of 13 residues. Germline CDR1 is SGHAT and CDR2 is FQNNGV. CDR3 coding DNA: TGTGCCAGCAGTTCCCTTGGCCCCTACGAGCAGTACTTC. It is translated as CASSSLGPYEQYF.

The rearrangement uses TRBV19 and TRBJ2-2; D not resolved. The V gene lost 3 bases and the J gene lost 4 bases, with 6 bases spanning the gap. The CDR3 covers 13 residues. The germline V gene encodes CDR1 LNHDA and CDR2 SQIVND (reference sequence). The CDR3 spells CASSISGTGELFF. CDR3 in DNA: TGTGCCAGTAGTATTTCCGGCACCGGGGAGCTGTTTTTT.

Notes on this clone: A read error may produce the germline difference seen at one junction end. CDR3 nucleotide sequence: TGTTCCAGCAGCCTATCGGACATCTATGGCTACACCTTC. This encodes CSSSLSDIYGYTF. The chain employs TRBV7-9 and TRBJ1-2; TRBD1 might be the D (5 bases). The CDR3 runs 13 residues. Germline lookup yields CDR1 SEHNR and CDR2 FQNEAQ (reference sequence).

The chain couples TRBV30 to TRBJ1-6; D possibly corresponds to TRBD1 (6 bases). The CDR3 contains 14 residues. V lost 4 bases and J 4 bases, leaving 11 bases between the germline ends. From germline, CDR1 is GTSNPN and CDR2 SVGIG (reference sequence). The CDR3 reads CAWTGGAYNSPLHF. CDR3 nucleotides: TGTGCCTGGACGGGGGGGGCTTATAATTCACCCCTCCACTTT. Variable domain in full (rest from reference TRBV30 and TRBJ1-6): SQTIHQWPATLVQPVGSPLSLECTVEGTSNPNLYWYRQAAGRGLQLLFYSVGIGQISSEVPQNLSASRPQDRQFILSSKKLLLSDSGFYLCAWTGGAYNSPLHFGNGTRLTVT.

This chain uses TRBV19 with TRBJ2-3, with D possibly matching TRBD2 (5 bases). This CDR3 is built from 16 residues. Deletions cut 6 bases from V and 0 bases from J, with 16 bases between. Germline V lookup: CDR1 LNHDA, CDR2 SQIVND (reference sequence). The CDR3 loop is CASSPWGSGSTDTQYF. In nucleotides, the CDR3 is TGTGCCAGTAGCCCCTGGGGAAGCGGAAGCACAGATACGCAGTATTTT.

The chain links TRBV6-1 to TRBJ1-1; D unclear. CDR3 length equals 12 residues. V was trimmed by 8 bases and J by 4 bases, leaving 11 bases between them. Germline V gene lookup returns CDR1 MNHNS and CDR2 SASEGT. CDR3 sequence: CASDPWSTEAFF. CDR3 sequence (DNA): TGTGCCAGCGATCCATGGAGCACTGAAGCTTTCTTT.

This clone was observed once. The chain recombines TRBV5-1 with TRBJ2-1; D perhaps matches TRBD1 (6 bases). Germline loops: CDR1 SGHRS, CDR2 YFSETQ. The V end was cut by 0 bases, the J end by 2 bases, with 9 bases between. This CDR3 has 15 amino acids. CDR3 sequence (DNA): TGCGCCAGCAGCTTGGATAGGACAGCCTACAATGAGCAGTTCTTC. Translated, it gives CASSLDRTAYNEQFF.

The V call is TRBV5-6, the J call TRBJ2-3; a weak D match, TRBD1 (5 bases). This CDR3 region has 14 residues. V was shortened by 4 bases and J by 4 bases, with 13 bases between the two germline ends. Germline-derived CDR1 and CDR2 are SGHDT and YYEEEE. The CDR3 coding sequence is TGTGCCAGCAGCCCTCTGACAGTTTCAGATACGCAGTATTTT. It specifies CASSPLTVSDTQYF.

The chain recombines TRBV6-1 with TRBJ1-6, with a possible D match to TRBD1 (5 bases). Deletions cut 5 bases from V and 7 bases from J, with 12 bases between. Germline-derived CDR1 and CDR2 are MNHNS and SASEGT. This CDR3 comprises 14 residues. CDR3 nucleotides: TGTGCCAGCAGTCCAGCGTGGGGCAATTCACCCCTCCACTTT. Its translation: CASSPAWGNSPLHF.

The chain is built from TRBV18 and TRBJ1-5; TRBD1 matches at 7 bases. V lost 2 bases to trimming and J lost 6 bases; unmatched junction nucleotides: 10. CDR3 size: 16 residues. CDR1 KGHSH and CDR2 LQKENI come from the germline V gene. The CDR3 is CASSPDVNRGSQPQHF. For the CDR3, the DNA is TGTGCCAGCTCACCAGACGTTAACAGGGGTTCTCAGCCCCAGCATTTT.

The V call is TRBV19, the J call TRBJ2-5; no clear D. The germline CDR1 and CDR2 sequences are LNHDA and SQIVND (reference sequence). This CDR3 has 13 residues. Trimming stripped 2 bases from V and 5 bases from J, with 9 bases between. CDR3: CASSITRLETQYF. The DNA of the CDR3 is TGTGCCAGTAGTATAACCAGGCTGGAGACCCAGTACTTC.

The chain carries TRBV5-1 and TRBJ2-1, with TRBD2 matching over 7 bases. This CDR3 region has 16 residues. Trimming at V came to 7 bases and at J to 9 bases, leaving 19 bases not matched to a gene. Germline V gene lookup returns CDR1 SGHRS and CDR2 YFSETQ. CDR3 DNA: TGCGCCAGCCAGCAACTCCCGACCACAGCGGGGATTGAGCAGTTCTTC. Protein product: CASQQLPTTAGIEQFF.

The chain joins TRBV6-5 to TRBJ2-7, with 14 bases lining up with TRBD2. Per germline, CDR1 MNHEY and CDR2 SVGAGI. Trimming at V came to 5 bases and at J to 7 bases, leaving 7 bases not matched to a gene. The CDR3 loop spans 15 amino acids. The CDR3 nucleotides read TGTGCCAGCAGTAACAGACTAGCGGGGGGGCTTGAGCAGTACTTC. The encoded protein is CASSNRLAGGLEQYF.

This chain uses TRBV5-5 with TRBJ1-3; D possibly corresponds to TRBD1 (5 bases). CDR1 is SGHKS, CDR2 YYEKEE, per germline (reference sequence). Between the trimmed V and J ends, which lost 3 bases and 0 bases, there was a span of 10 bases. CDR3 length: 15 residues. CDR3 DNA: TGTGCCAGCAGCTCGTCAGGGTCCTCTGGAAACACCATATATTTT. It codes for CASSSSGSSGNTIYF.

The CDR3: CASSPSPGTTYEQYF. The CDR3 DNA reads as TGTGCCAGCAGCCCGAGTCCGGGGACTACCTACGAGCAGTACTTC. This chain uses TRBV7-3 with TRBJ2-7; 7 bases align to TRBD2. The CDR3 totals 15 residues. V dropped 5 bases and J dropped 2; count of bases not matched to a gene: 9. Germline assignment: CDR1 SGHTA and CDR2 FQGTGA.

V and J are TRBV4-2 and TRBJ1-3; D not resolved. V was shortened by 4 bases and J by 3 bases, with 10 bases between the two germline ends. The germline gives CDR1 LGHNA, CDR2 YNFKEQ. The CDR3 totals 14 residues. CDR3 loop: CASSPETGGNTIYF. CDR3 in DNA: TGTGCCAGCAGCCCAGAGACGGGTGGAAACACCATATATTTT.

V is TRBV7-8 and J is TRBJ1-5; TRBD1 matches at 11 bases. This CDR3 region has 15 residues. Germline V gene data show CDR1 as SGHVS and CDR2 as FQNEAQ. The ends lost 4 bases at V and 3 bases at J; junction bases unmatched: 2. CDR3 DNA: TGTGCCAGCAGCTCGGGACAGGGGGTCAATCAGCCCCAGCATTTT. It yields the protein CASSSGQGVNQPQHF.

The V call is TRBV19, the J call TRBJ1-6; a weak D match, TRBD1 (6 bases). This CDR3 contains 14 residues. The germline V gene encodes CDR1 LNHDA and CDR2 SQIVND (reference sequence). The V and J ends lost 7 bases and 9 bases respectively, with 16 bases between them. In DNA form, the CDR3 reads TGTGCCAGTAATCAACAGGGTGGTGGTTCACCCCTCCACTTT. Translating gives CASNQQGGGSPLHF.

This rearrangement joins TRBV5-1 to TRBJ1-3, with unresolved D. V was shortened by 4 bases and J by 0 bases, with 11 bases between the two germline ends. CDR1 and CDR2 (germline): SGHRS, YFSETQ. The CDR3 is 15 amino acids. Written as DNA, the CDR3 is TGCGCCAGCAGCACGGTCAAGAGCTCTGGAAACACCATATATTTT. Residues: CASSTVKSSGNTIYF.

With respect to this clone: The junction does not match germline at one end; this may be a read error. CDR3 amino acids: CASSLEYQGGYGHTF. CDR3 nucleotide sequence: TGTGCCAGCAGTTTAGAATATCAGGGTGGCTATGGCCACACCTTC. V gene TRBV27 combines with J gene TRBJ1-2, with D possibly matching TRBD1 (5 bases). Germline V gives CDR1 MNHEY, CDR2 SMNVEV (reference sequence). The CDR3 length is 15 residues.

The genes are TRBV16 and TRBJ2-7; possibly TRBD2 for D (8 bases). Trimming cost V 2 bases and J 1 base, with 21 bases left between them. The germline V gene encodes CDR1 KGHSY and CDR2 FQNENV. The CDR3 is 18 residues long. As DNA, the CDR3 is TGTGCCAGCAGCCAAGGACAGGCGAGCGGGACTAGATCCTACGAGCAGTACTTC. Amino acids: CASSQGQASGTRSYEQYF.

This clone was picked up a small number of times. The V and J genes are TRBV2 and TRBJ2-1, with 10 bases matching TRBD1. After removal of 4 bases from V and 12 bases from J, the junction contained 9 bases not matched to a gene. There are 14 residues in the CDR3. The germline V gene encodes CDR1 SNHLY and CDR2 FYNNEI. The CDR3 bases are TGTGCCAGCAGTGGGACAGGGGGGCTTCAAGGGCAGTTCTTC. Its protein product is CASSGTGGLQGQFF.

The rearrangement uses TRBV18 and TRBJ1-5, with 11 bases fitting TRBD1. Germline trimming cut 4 bases from V and 9 bases from J; bases unmatched to any gene: 14. This CDR3 region has 17 residues. In germline, CDR1 is KGHSH, CDR2 LQKENI. As DNA, the CDR3 is TGTGCCAGCTCACGTCTCGGGACAGGGGGTAACCCCCCGCCCCAGCATTTT. This translates into CASSRLGTGGNPPPQHF.

This clone showed up just a few times. This chain uses TRBV11-2 with TRBJ2-5; 7 nucleotides match TRBD2. The CDR3 extends over 14 amino acids. V gave up 5 bases and J gave up 5 bases; unmatched junction bases: 8. Germline-derived CDR1 and CDR2 are SGHAT and FQNNGV. CDR3 sequence (DNA): TGTGCCAGCAGCCCTGGGACTAACTCCGAGACCCAGTACTTC. Its protein is CASSPGTNSETQYF.